The clone carrying this T cell receptor beta chain is a singleton in its sample. Its antigen is not known. Germline CDR1 is SNHLY and CDR2 is FYNNEI. Deletions cut 3 bases from V and 3 bases from J, with 8 bases between. The CDR3 runs to 13 residues. The PCR ran on 60 Vbeta and 13 Jbeta primers. Assay used: immunoSEQ multiplex PCR; TCRdb lists only in-frame clones, some missing. The repertoire has 150,000 or so clones, around 85% of them found once; the top ten carry approximately 1.2%. This sample is drawn from a study of cytomegalovirus exposure and HLA in healthy donors. Study-wide results and caveats: Cytomegalovirus association was listed for about 150 TCR beta chains. Most TCR sequences were rare, but some public TCRs occurred in many donors. Reportedly, cytomegalovirus status was diagnosed with high sensitivity and specificity.

Whereas donors were nominally healthy upon sampling, unrecorded immune exposures were probable. The chain recombines TRBV2 with TRBJ1-2; the D is unclear. The sequenced sample consisted of PBMCs. This TCR derives from a man over 45 in good health and CMV-seropositive. The CDR3 nucleotides are TGTGCCAGCAGTGACGAGGGAGACTATGGCTACACCTTC. This translates into CASSDEGDYGYTF.